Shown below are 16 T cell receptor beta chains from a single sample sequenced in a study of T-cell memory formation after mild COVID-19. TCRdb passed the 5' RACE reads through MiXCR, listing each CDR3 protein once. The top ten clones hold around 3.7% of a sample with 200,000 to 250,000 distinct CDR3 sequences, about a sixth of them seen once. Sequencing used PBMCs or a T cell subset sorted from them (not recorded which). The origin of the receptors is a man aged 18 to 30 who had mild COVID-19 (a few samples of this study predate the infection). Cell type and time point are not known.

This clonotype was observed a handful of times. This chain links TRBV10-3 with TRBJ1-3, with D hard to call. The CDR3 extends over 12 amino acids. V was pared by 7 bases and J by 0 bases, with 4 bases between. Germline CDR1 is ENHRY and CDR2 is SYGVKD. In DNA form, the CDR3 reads TGTGCCATCAAACGCTCTGGAAACACCATATATTTT. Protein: CAIKRSGNTIYF.

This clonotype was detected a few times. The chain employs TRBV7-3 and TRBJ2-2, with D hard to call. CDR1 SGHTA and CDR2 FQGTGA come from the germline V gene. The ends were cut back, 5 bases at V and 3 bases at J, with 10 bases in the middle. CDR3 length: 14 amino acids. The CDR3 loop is CASSPRPDTGELFF. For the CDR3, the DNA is TGTGCCAGCAGCCCACGTCCGGACACCGGGGAGCTGTTTTTT.

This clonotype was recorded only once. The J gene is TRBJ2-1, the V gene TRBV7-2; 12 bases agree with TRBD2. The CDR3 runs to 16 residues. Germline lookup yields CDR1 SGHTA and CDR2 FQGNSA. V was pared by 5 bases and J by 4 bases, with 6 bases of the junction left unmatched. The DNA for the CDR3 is TGTGCCAGCAGCCAGCGACTAGCGGGGGATTACAATGAGCAGTTCTTC. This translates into CASSQRLAGDYNEQFF.

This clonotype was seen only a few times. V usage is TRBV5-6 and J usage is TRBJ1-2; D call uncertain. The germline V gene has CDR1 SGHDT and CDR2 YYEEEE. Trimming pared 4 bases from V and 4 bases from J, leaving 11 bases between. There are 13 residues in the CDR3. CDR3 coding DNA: TGTGCCAGCAGCCGGCGGGGAACCTATGGCTACACCTTC. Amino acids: CASSRRGTYGYTF.

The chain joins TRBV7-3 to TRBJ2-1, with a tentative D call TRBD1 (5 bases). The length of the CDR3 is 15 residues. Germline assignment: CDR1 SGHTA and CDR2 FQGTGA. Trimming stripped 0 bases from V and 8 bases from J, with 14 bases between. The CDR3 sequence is CASSLTKQGIHEQFF. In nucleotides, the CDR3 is TGTGCCAGCAGCTTAACGAAGCAGGGCATCCATGAGCAGTTCTTC.

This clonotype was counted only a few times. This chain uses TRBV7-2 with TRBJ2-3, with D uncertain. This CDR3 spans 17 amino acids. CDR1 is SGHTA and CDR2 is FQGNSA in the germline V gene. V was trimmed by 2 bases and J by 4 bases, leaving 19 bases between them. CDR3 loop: CASSLFGIQEWSDTQYF. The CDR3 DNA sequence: TGTGCCAGCAGCTTATTTGGGATTCAGGAGTGGTCAGATACGCAGTATTTT.

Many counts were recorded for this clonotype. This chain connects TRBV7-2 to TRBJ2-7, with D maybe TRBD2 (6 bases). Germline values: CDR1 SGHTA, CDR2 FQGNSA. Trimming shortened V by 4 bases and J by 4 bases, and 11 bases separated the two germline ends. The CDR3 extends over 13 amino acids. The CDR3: CASSSSDRYEQYF. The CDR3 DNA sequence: TGTGCCAGCAGCTCTAGCGACCGATACGAGCAGTACTTC.

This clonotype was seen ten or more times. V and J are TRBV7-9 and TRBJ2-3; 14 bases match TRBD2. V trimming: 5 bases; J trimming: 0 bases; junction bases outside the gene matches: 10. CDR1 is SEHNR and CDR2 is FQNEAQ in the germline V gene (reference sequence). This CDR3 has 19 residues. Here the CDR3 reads CASSLPQGLAGASTDTQYF. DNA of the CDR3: TGTGCCAGCAGCCTACCGCAGGGACTAGCGGGGGCTAGCACAGATACGCAGTATTTT.

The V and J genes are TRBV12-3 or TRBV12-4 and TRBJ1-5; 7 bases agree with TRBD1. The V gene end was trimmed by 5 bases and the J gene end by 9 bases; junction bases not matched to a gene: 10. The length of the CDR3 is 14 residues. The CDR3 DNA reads TGTGCCAGCAGTGGGACAGTCCTGGGGGGGCCCCAGCATTTT. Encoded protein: CASSGTVLGGPQHF.

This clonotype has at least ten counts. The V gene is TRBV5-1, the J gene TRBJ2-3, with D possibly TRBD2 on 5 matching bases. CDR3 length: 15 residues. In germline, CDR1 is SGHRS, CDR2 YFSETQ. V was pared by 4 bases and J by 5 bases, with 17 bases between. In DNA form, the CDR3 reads TGCGCCAGCAGCCCCGGCGGGTCTGCAGGAGATACGCAGTATTTT. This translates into CASSPGGSAGDTQYF.

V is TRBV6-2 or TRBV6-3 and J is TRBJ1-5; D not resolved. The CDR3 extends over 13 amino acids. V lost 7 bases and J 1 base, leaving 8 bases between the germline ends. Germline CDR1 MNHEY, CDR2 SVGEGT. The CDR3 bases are TGTGCCAGCACCGGCTGGAGCAATCAGCCCCAGCATTTT. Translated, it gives CASTGWSNQPQHF.

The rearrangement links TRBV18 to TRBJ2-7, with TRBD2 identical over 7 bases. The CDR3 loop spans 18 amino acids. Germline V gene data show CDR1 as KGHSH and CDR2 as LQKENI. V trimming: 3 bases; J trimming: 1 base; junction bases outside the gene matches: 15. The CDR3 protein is CASSPIPGGTTGSYEQYF. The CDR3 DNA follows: TGTGCCAGCTCACCCATTCCCGGGGGGACGACGGGATCCTACGAGCAGTACTTC.

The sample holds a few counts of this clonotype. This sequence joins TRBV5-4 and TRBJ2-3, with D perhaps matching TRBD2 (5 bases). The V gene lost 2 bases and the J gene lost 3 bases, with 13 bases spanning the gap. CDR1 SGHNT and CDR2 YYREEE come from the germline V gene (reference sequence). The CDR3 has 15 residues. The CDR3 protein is CASSFPGSQTDTQYF. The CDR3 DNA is TGTGCCAGCAGCTTTCCGGGGAGTCAAACAGATACGCAGTATTTT. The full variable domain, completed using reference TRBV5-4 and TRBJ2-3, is ETGVTQSPTHLIKTRGQQVTLRCSSQSGHNTVSWYQQALGQGPQFIFQYYREEENGRGNFPPRFSGLQFPNYSSELNVNALELDDSALYLCASSFPGSQTDTQYFGPGTRLTVL.

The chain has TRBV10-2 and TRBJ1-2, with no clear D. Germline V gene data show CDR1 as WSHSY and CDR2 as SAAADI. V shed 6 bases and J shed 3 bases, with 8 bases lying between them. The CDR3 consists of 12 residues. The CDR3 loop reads CASRRDDYGYTF. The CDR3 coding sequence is TGCGCCAGCAGGCGGGATGACTATGGCTACACCTTC.

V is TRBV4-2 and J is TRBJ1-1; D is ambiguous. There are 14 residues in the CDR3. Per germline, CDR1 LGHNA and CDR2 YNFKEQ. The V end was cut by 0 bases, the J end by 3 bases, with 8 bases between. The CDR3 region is CASSQDLRDTEAFF. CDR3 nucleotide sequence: TGTGCCAGCAGCCAAGATTTAAGGGACACTGAAGCTTTCTTT.

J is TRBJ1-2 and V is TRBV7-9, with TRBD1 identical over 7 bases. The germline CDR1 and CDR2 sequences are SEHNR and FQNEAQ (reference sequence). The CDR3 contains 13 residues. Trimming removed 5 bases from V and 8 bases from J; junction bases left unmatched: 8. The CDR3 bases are TGTGCCAGCAGCCGGGACAGCCTGGGCGGCTACACCTTC. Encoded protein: CASSRDSLGGYTF.